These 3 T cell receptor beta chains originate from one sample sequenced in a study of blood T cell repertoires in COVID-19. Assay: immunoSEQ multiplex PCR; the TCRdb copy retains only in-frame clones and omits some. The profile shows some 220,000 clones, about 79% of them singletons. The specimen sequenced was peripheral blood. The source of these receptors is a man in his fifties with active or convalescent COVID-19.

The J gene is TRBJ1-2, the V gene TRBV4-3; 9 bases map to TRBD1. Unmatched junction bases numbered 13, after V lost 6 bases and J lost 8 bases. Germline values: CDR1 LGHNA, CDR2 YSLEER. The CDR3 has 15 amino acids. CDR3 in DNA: TGCGCCAGCAGTACTTTGGGACAGGGAGGCGTCGGCTACACCTTC. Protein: CASSTLGQGGVGYTF.

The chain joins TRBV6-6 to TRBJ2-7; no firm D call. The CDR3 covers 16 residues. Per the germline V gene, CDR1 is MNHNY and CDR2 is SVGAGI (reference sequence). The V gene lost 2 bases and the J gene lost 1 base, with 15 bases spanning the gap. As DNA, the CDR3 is TGTGCCAGCAGTTACGCCCGCCCTCAGGATTCCTACGAGCAGTACTTC. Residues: CASSYARPQDSYEQYF.

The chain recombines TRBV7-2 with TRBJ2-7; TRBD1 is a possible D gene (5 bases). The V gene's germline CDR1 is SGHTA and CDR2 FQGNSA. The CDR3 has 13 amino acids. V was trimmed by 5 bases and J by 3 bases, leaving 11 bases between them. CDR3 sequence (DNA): TGTGCCAGCAGCCCCCGTAGGGGCTACGAGCAGTACGTC. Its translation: CASSPRRGYEQYV.